These T cell receptor beta chains were read from a single sample in a study of CD4 T cells in relation to SARS-CoV-2 and coronaviruses. These receptors have no identified antigens. The assay was immunoSEQ multiplex PCR, and TCRdb's table has in-frame clones only and misses some. This table has 41,000 or so clones, roughly 84% appearing once. The material sequenced was naive CD4+ T cells from PBMCs, cultured in vitro. These receptors were collected from an adult with COVID-19. The CDR3 runs from the conserved cysteine through the conserved F or W. D genes are given only for firm matches. The size of a clone is reported for some rows only, either as once, few or many, or as a class for expanded clones.

j_call: TRBJ1-2; d_call: -; clone_size: -; v_call: TRBV7-2; cdr3_nt: TGTGCCAGCAGCTTAATTTCGGCCGCGGGGGAATATGGCTACACCTTC; cdr3_aa: CASSLISAAGEYGYTF
j_call: TRBJ2-2; d_call: -; clone_size: -; v_call: TRBV18; cdr3_nt: TGTGCCAGCTCACCAAACCCCCCTACAATCACCGGGGAGCTGTTTTTT; cdr3_aa: CASSPNPPTITGELFF
j_call: TRBJ1-4; d_call: -; clone_size: few; v_call: TRBV21-1; cdr3_nt: TGTGCCAGCAGCAAAGGGACAGGTCCAACTAATGAAAAACTGTTTTTT; cdr3_aa: CASSKGTGPTNEKLFF
j_call: TRBJ2-7; d_call: -; clone_size: few; v_call: TRBV5-1; cdr3_nt: TGCGCCAGCAGCTTGAGGATCCAGGGGGGAGAGCAGTACTTC; cdr3_aa: CASSLRIQGGEQYF
j_call: TRBJ1-4; d_call: -; clone_size: -; v_call: TRBV2; cdr3_nt: TGTGCCAGCAGAGTTCCCAGAACAACTAATGAAAAACTGTTTTTT; cdr3_aa: CASRVPRTTNEKLFF
j_call: TRBJ2-7; d_call: -; clone_size: -; v_call: TRBV4-2; cdr3_nt: TGTGCCAGCAGCCAAGATATCCTAGCTCGGGAGCAGTACTTC; cdr3_aa: CASSQDILAREQYF
j_call: TRBJ2-3; d_call: TRBD2; clone_size: -; v_call: TRBV6-5; cdr3_nt: TGTGCCAGCAACGGACTAGCGGGAGACACAGATACGCAGTATTTT; cdr3_aa: CASNGLAGDTDTQYF
j_call: TRBJ2-1; d_call: -; clone_size: -; v_call: TRBV6-2/TRBV6-3; cdr3_nt: TGTGCCAGCAGTTACGAGCTTTTAAGCTCCTACAATGAGCAGTTCTTC; cdr3_aa: CASSYELLSSYNEQFF
j_call: TRBJ2-5; d_call: -; clone_size: -; v_call: TRBV7-9; cdr3_nt: TGTGCCAGCAGCTTAGCGGGCGGCCAAGAGACCCAGTACTTC; cdr3_aa: CASSLAGGQETQYF
j_call: TRBJ2-5; d_call: -; clone_size: -; v_call: TRBV7-2; cdr3_nt: TGTGCCAGCAGCCGTCTTTCGCAGGGTAGGGAGACCCAGTACTTC; cdr3_aa: CASSRLSQGRETQYF
j_call: TRBJ1-2; d_call: -; clone_size: -; v_call: TRBV28; cdr3_nt: TGTGCCAGCTCATCGACCGGGAGTGGCTACACCTTC; cdr3_aa: CASSSTGSGYTF
j_call: TRBJ2-5; d_call: -; clone_size: -; v_call: TRBV27; cdr3_nt: TGTGCCAGCAGTAGGGTAGCGACGCCAGAGACCCAGTACTTC; cdr3_aa: CASSRVATPETQYF
j_call: TRBJ1-3; d_call: -; clone_size: -; v_call: TRBV6-6; cdr3_nt: TGTGCCAGCAGTTACGATGGGGAAAACACCATATATTTT; cdr3_aa: CASSYDGENTIYF
j_call: TRBJ2-1; d_call: TRBD2; clone_size: -; v_call: TRBV7-9; cdr3_nt: TGTGCCAGCAGCTTAGGGCTAGCGGGAGGTATCGATGAGCAGTTCTTC; cdr3_aa: CASSLGLAGGIDEQFF
j_call: TRBJ2-3; d_call: TRBD2; clone_size: -; v_call: TRBV9; cdr3_nt: TGTGCCAGCAGCACCGAGCGGGAGTCGCGAACAGATACGCAGTATTTT; cdr3_aa: CASSTERESRTDTQYF
j_call: TRBJ1-3; d_call: -; clone_size: -; v_call: TRBV2; cdr3_nt: TGTGCCAGCAGTGCAGGGTCCTCTGGAAACACCATATATTTT; cdr3_aa: CASSAGSSGNTIYF
j_call: TRBJ2-1; d_call: -; clone_size: once; v_call: TRBV6-2/TRBV6-3; cdr3_nt: TGTGCCAGCAGTTACTTAGCGGAATTCTTTCCCAGAGGGCAGTTCTTC; cdr3_aa: CASSYLAEFFPRGQFF
j_call: TRBJ1-1; d_call: TRBD1; clone_size: -; v_call: TRBV2; cdr3_nt: TGTGCCAGCAGTGAATTGGCAGGGGGCAACACTGAAGCTTTCTTT; cdr3_aa: CASSELAGGNTEAFF
j_call: TRBJ2-4; d_call: -; clone_size: -; v_call: TRBV18; cdr3_nt: TGTGCCAGCTCCCTGGACCTATCTGACGGCATTCAGTACTTC; cdr3_aa: CASSLDLSDGIQYF
j_call: TRBJ1-5; d_call: -; clone_size: -; v_call: TRBV6-2/TRBV6-3; cdr3_nt: TGTGCCAGCAGTCGCCCAGGGTCTAGCAATCAGCCCCAGCATTTT; cdr3_aa: CASSRPGSSNQPQHF
j_call: TRBJ1-4; d_call: -; clone_size: -; v_call: TRBV24-1; cdr3_nt: TGTGCCACCAGTGATACCGGTCCAAATGAAAAACTGTTTTTT; cdr3_aa: CATSDTGPNEKLFF
j_call: TRBJ2-5; d_call: TRBD2; clone_size: -; v_call: TRBV7-9; cdr3_nt: TGTGCCAGCAGCTCAGCGGGAGTTAAGGAGACCCAGTACTTC; cdr3_aa: CASSSAGVKETQYF
j_call: TRBJ2-2; d_call: -; clone_size: -; v_call: TRBV2; cdr3_nt: TGTGCCAGCAGCATAGAAGAGATGAACACCGGGGAGCTGTTTTTT; cdr3_aa: CASSIEEMNTGELFF
j_call: TRBJ1-1; d_call: -; clone_size: few; v_call: TRBV29-1; cdr3_nt: TGCAGCGGGCGGTTGAATTCTGTGAACACTGAAGCTTTCTTT; cdr3_aa: CSGRLNSVNTEAFF
j_call: TRBJ1-2; d_call: TRBD1; clone_size: -; v_call: TRBV5-4; cdr3_nt: TGTGCCAGCAGCTCAGGACAGGGTCCGGGGGGCTACACCTTC; cdr3_aa: CASSSGQGPGGYTF
j_call: TRBJ1-2; d_call: -; clone_size: -; v_call: TRBV7-2; cdr3_nt: TGTGCCAGCAGCTCCACGCCGGGTCCGGGGGGTGGCTACACCTTC; cdr3_aa: CASSSTPGPGGGYTF
j_call: TRBJ2-7; d_call: -; clone_size: -; v_call: TRBV11-2; cdr3_nt: TGTGCCAGCAGCTTAGAAGTCTGGGGGGCCGCCTACGAGCAGTACTTC; cdr3_aa: CASSLEVWGAAYEQYF
j_call: TRBJ2-7; d_call: TRBD1; clone_size: -; v_call: TRBV20-1; cdr3_nt: TGCAGTGCGGGACAGGAGTACGAGCAGTACTTC; cdr3_aa: CSAGQEYEQYF
j_call: TRBJ1-3; d_call: -; clone_size: -; v_call: TRBV5-1; cdr3_nt: TGCGCCAGCAGCTTGGGAGGAACTGGAAACACCATATATTTT; cdr3_aa: CASSLGGTGNTIYF
j_call: TRBJ2-1; d_call: -; clone_size: -; v_call: TRBV30; cdr3_nt: TGTGCCTGGAGAGTCCAGCGGTTCCTGGGGCAGTTCTTC; cdr3_aa: CAWRVQRFLGQFF
j_call: TRBJ2-7; d_call: -; clone_size: -; v_call: TRBV30; cdr3_nt: TGTGCCTGGAGGACACAGGGTCTTCTCTCCGAGCAGTACTTC; cdr3_aa: CAWRTQGLLSEQYF
j_call: TRBJ2-2; d_call: TRBD2; clone_size: few; v_call: TRBV5-1; cdr3_nt: TGCGCCAGCAGCTCCTTAGCGGGAACTAGCACCGGGGAGCTGTTTTTT; cdr3_aa: CASSSLAGTSTGELFF
j_call: TRBJ1-4; d_call: -; clone_size: -; v_call: TRBV28; cdr3_nt: TGTGCCAGCAGTGCCACCGGGCGGGCTAATGAAAAACTGTTTTTT; cdr3_aa: CASSATGRANEKLFF
j_call: TRBJ1-1; d_call: -; clone_size: -; v_call: TRBV19; cdr3_nt: TGTGCCAGTAGTGTGAGGCAACGTACTGAAGCTTTCTTT; cdr3_aa: CASSVRQRTEAFF
j_call: TRBJ2-1; d_call: TRBD2; clone_size: -; v_call: TRBV7-8; cdr3_nt: TGTGCCAGCACCCTACTAGCGGGGCTCTACAATGAGCAGTTCTTC; cdr3_aa: CASTLLAGLYNEQFF
j_call: TRBJ2-6; d_call: TRBD1; clone_size: -; v_call: TRBV24-1; cdr3_nt: TGTGCCACCAGTGATCTCGGGACAGGGACCGGGGCCAACGTCCTGACTTTC; cdr3_aa: CATSDLGTGTGANVLTF
j_call: TRBJ2-7; d_call: -; clone_size: -; v_call: TRBV14; cdr3_nt: TGTGCCAGCAGCCAAGGATTCGGGCAGTACTTC; cdr3_aa: CASSQGFGQYF
j_call: TRBJ2-1; d_call: TRBD1; clone_size: -; v_call: TRBV19; cdr3_nt: TGTGCCAGTAGTATCCCCGGGACAGGGGGGATCAATGAGCAGTTCTTC; cdr3_aa: CASSIPGTGGINEQFF
j_call: TRBJ2-1; d_call: TRBD2; clone_size: once; v_call: TRBV7-9; cdr3_nt: TGTGCCAGCAGCTTGGGGACTAGCGGCAATGAGCAGTTCTTC; cdr3_aa: CASSLGTSGNEQFF
j_call: TRBJ2-3; d_call: -; clone_size: -; v_call: TRBV9; cdr3_nt: TGTGCCAGCAGCGTAGTAACTGAGACGGACAAGGGTACGCAGTATTTT; cdr3_aa: CASSVVTETDKGTQYF
j_call: TRBJ2-1; d_call: TRBD2; clone_size: -; v_call: TRBV5-1; cdr3_nt: TGCGCCAGCAGCTTGAACCCCAGGACTAGCGGGCTCTACAATGAGCAGTTCTTC; cdr3_aa: CASSLNPRTSGLYNEQFF
j_call: TRBJ2-1; d_call: -; clone_size: few; v_call: TRBV7-8; cdr3_nt: TGTGCCAGCAGCTTAGCGCACTTGTACAATGAGCAGTTCTTC; cdr3_aa: CASSLAHLYNEQFF